The 18 T cell receptor beta chains below were found in one sample sequenced in a study of monozygotic twins with inflammatory bowel disease. TCRdb re-called the 5' RACE reads and shows each CDR3 protein once, DNA omitted. Its clone listing holds fewer than 450,000 distinct CDR3 sequences. Sequencing used blood. The receptor source for this set is a human donor with ulcerative colitis or Crohn's disease, or a healthy co-twin of an affected twin (not recorded which).

The V call is TRBV15, the J call TRBJ2-1; TCRdb gives TRBD1 as the D gene, but with no DNA this cannot be confirmed. The CDR3 is 16 residues long. Per germline, CDR1 LNHNV and CDR2 YYDKDF (reference sequence). The CDR3: CATSPGTGVTYNEQFF.

This chain connects TRBV7-6 to TRBJ2-3; lacking DNA, the TRBD2 call made by TCRdb goes unchecked. This CDR3 is 16 amino acids long. Looked up from germline, CDR1 is SGHVS and CDR2 is FNYEAQ. CDR3 amino acids: CASSTLSGGNTDTQYF.

The chain links TRBV7-2 to TRBJ2-7; without DNA, the TCRdb call of TRBD2 cannot be checked. Per the germline V gene, CDR1 is SGHTA and CDR2 is FQGNSA. The length of the CDR3 is 13 residues. CDR3 in amino acids: CASSLFEGGEQYF.

The V gene is TRBV4-3, the J gene TRBJ1-5. In germline, CDR1 is LGHNA, CDR2 YSLEER. This CDR3 spans 14 amino acids. CDR3 sequence: CASSHGGVGQPQHF.

The rearrangement joins TRBV20-1 to TRBJ1-4. The germline V gene has CDR1 DFQATT and CDR2 SNEGSKA (reference sequence). This CDR3 has 14 residues. The CDR3 here is CSAFGDATNEKLFF.

The chain employs TRBV5-1 and TRBJ2-7; absent DNA, TCRdb's TRBD1 call cannot be checked. Germline V gene data show CDR1 as SGHRS and CDR2 as YFSETQ. CDR3 length equals 14 residues. CDR3 sequence: CASSAGRDADEQYF.

The chain recombines TRBV28 with TRBJ1-2; lacking DNA, the TRBD1 call made by TCRdb goes unchecked. Germline assignment: CDR1 MDHEN and CDR2 SYDVKM. The length of the CDR3 is 11 residues. CDR3 region: CASGHNYGYTF.

This chain joins TRBV5-1 and TRBJ2-7; TCRdb's D gene call, TRBD1, goes unchecked for lack of DNA. Germline CDR1 is SGHRS and CDR2 is YFSETQ. There are 15 residues in the CDR3. CDR3 in amino acids: CASSLAGQGVYEQYF.

The chain joins TRBV6-6 to TRBJ1-2. This CDR3 has 14 amino acids. Germline V gene data show CDR1 as MNHNY and CDR2 as SVGAGI (reference sequence). This CDR3 reads CASTAGMRNYGYTF.

CDR3 loop: CASSPRTGIQNNEQFF. The chain combines TRBV7-3 with TRBJ2-1; TCRdb's D call, TRBD1, is unchecked because there is no DNA. CDR1 and CDR2 (germline): SGHTA, FQGTGA. CDR3 size: 16 residues.

The chain employs TRBV7-3 and TRBJ2-2; the TCRdb call, TRBD1, lacks DNA for checking. The V gene's germline CDR1 is SGHTA and CDR2 FQGTGA. The CDR3 covers 16 residues. CDR3 loop: CASSPPGHENTGELFF.

The V gene is TRBV3-1, the J gene TRBJ2-1; TCRdb's D call, TRBD1, is unchecked because there is no DNA. This CDR3 spans 15 amino acids. Germline CDR1 is LGHDT and CDR2 is YNNKEL (reference sequence). The CDR3: CASTAGQGSNNEQFF.

The chain carries TRBV15 and TRBJ1-4; checking the TCRdb D call of TRBD1 is not possible without DNA. CDR1 and CDR2 from the germline V gene are LNHNV and YYDKDF (reference sequence). This CDR3 comprises 17 residues. CDR3 loop: CATSRDGVGTTNEKLFF.

The J gene is TRBJ1-2, the V gene TRBV5-1; TCRdb calls TRBD1, which cannot be checked without DNA. Germline lookup yields CDR1 SGHRS and CDR2 YFSETQ. The CDR3 runs 13 residues. The CDR3 protein is CASSFDRNYGYTF.

V gene TRBV4-3 combines with J gene TRBJ2-1; the D call from TCRdb, TRBD1, cannot be confirmed without DNA. CDR1 is LGHNA and CDR2 is YSLEER in the germline V gene. This CDR3 spans 16 amino acids. Here the CDR3 reads CASSHSQGSYYNEQFF.

This chain uses TRBV9 with TRBJ2-1; the TRBD2 assignment by TCRdb is unverifiable without DNA. There are 15 residues in the CDR3. Germline values: CDR1 SGDLS, CDR2 YYNGEE. CDR3 residues: CASSFPTSPNNEQFF.

The V and J genes are TRBV5-5 and TRBJ2-7; TCRdb picks TRBD1, but there is no DNA to check that call. Germline CDR1 and CDR2: SGHKS and YYEKEE (reference sequence). This CDR3 region has 16 residues. CDR3 in amino acids: CASSLRPGQGTYEQYF. Full variable domain (outside the CDR3, taken from reference TRBV5-5 and TRBJ2-7): DAGVTQSPTHLIKTRGQQVTLRCSPISGHKSVSWYQQVLGQGPQFIFQYYEKEERGRGNFPDRFSARQFPNYSSELNVNALLLGDSALYLCASSLRPGQGTYEQYFGPGTRLTVT.

The chain combines TRBV7-2 with TRBJ1-5. The CDR3 consists of 16 residues. CDR1 and CDR2 from the germline V gene are SGHTA and FQGNSA. CDR3: CASSLQSRYSNQPQHF.